This TCR beta chain is drawn from a study of OX40 agonist ivuxolimab in advanced cancers. Study-wide results and limits: Among expanded peripheral T cells, antigen specificity went undetermined.

Concerning this clone: Antigen: not known.

This CDR3 comprises 11 residues. Germline CDR1 reads GTSNPN; CDR2 reads SVGIG (reference sequence). V dropped 2 bases and J dropped 8 bases, with 7 bases sitting between them. Repertoires were generated with immunoSEQ multiplex PCR, while TCRdb's copy carries only in-frame clones and drops some. The table shows 40,000 to 45,000 clones, with roughly 80% occurring only once. This TCR was recovered from an adult with an advanced solid tumor such as melanoma, head and neck, liver or kidney cancer. The starting material was CD4+ or CD8+ T cells sorted from blood, obtained in a trial of the OX40 agonist ivuxolimab. The chain recombines TRBV30 with TRBJ2-4, with D perhaps matching TRBD1 (5 bases). CDR3 coding DNA: TGTGCCTGGAGTTGGGGCGACATTCAGTACTTC. It specifies CAWSWGDIQYF.